Sequencing of this T cell receptor (beta chain) was carried out in a study of CD8+ T cells in alopecia areata. The CDR3 consists of 17 residues. Germline CDR1 MGHRA, CDR2 YSYEKL. The V end was cut by 0 bases, the J end by 0 bases, with 12 bases between. Treatment given: oral pan-JAK inhibitor, 5-10 mg twice daily. Only a few counts were recorded for this clone. Sequencing templates came from extracted RNA that was reverse transcribed into cDNA. Method: immunoSEQ multiplex PCR; TCRdb's copy keeps in-frame clones and lacks some. The table lists 110,000 to 150,000 clones, approximately 80% of them singletons, with more than 20% in the top ten.

This receptor was identified in a human donor with alopecia areata. The sequences come from CD8+ T cells sorted from blood, collected at week 4, from a patient treated with tofacitinib. V gene TRBV4-1 combines with J gene TRBJ1-3; D uncertain. CDR3 nucleotides: TGCGCCAGCAGCCAAGATGACTCAGGAAGCTCTGGAAACACCATATATTTT. It yields the protein CASSQDDSGSSGNTIYF.